This T cell receptor (beta chain) was identified during a study of OX40 agonist ivuxolimab in advanced cancers. Overall study: Cancers in dose escalation were hepatocellular, melanoma, renal cell and head and neck. Whole-study findings and limits: The study found that CD8+ T cells averaged more expanded clones than CD4+.

Points on this clone: Its antigen is unknown.

The CDR3 loop spans 14 amino acids. The germline V gene encodes CDR1 MNHEY and CDR2 SVGAGI. V was shortened by 2 bases and J by 2 bases, with 9 bases between the two germline ends. Clones were read by immunoSEQ multiplex PCR, and TCRdb kept only the in-frame ones, dropping some. The sample holds under 80,000 clones; approximately 92% are singletons and the top ten take around 0.29%. V usage is TRBV6-5 and J usage is TRBJ2-5, with a tentative D call TRBD1 (6 bases). The clonotype comes from an adult with an advanced solid tumor such as melanoma, head and neck, liver or kidney cancer. The material was CD4+ or CD8+ T cells sorted from blood, obtained in a trial of the OX40 agonist ivuxolimab. CDR3 protein: CASSYGQIQETQYF. DNA for the CDR3: TGTGCCAGCAGTTACGGACAGATACAAGAGACCCAGTACTTC.